Presented here are 24 T cell receptor beta chains from one specimen sequenced in a study of T cell repertoires in cytomegalovirus infection. These receptors have no known antigen. TCRdb reprocessed the reads with MiXCR, giving one entry per CDR3 protein. This table has under 300,000 distinct CDR3 sequences, about 20% appearing once. Sequenced here: cultured PBMCs, sampled from culture after CMV antigen stimulation. The source of these receptors is a human donor in good health (CMV status not recorded). Some clones in this sample may be carry-over from other donors' samples.

There are many counts of this clonotype. V usage is TRBV12-3 or TRBV12-4 and J usage is TRBJ2-1; 14 bases are a match to TRBD2. The CDR3 has 17 residues. V trimming: 5 bases; J trimming: 8 bases; junction bases outside the gene matches: 11. The CDR3 bases are TGTGCCAGCAGTCCGAATACCGGGACTAGCGGGAGTCATGAGCAGTTCTTC. Its translation is CASSPNTGTSGSHEQFF.

The V and J genes are TRBV4-1 and TRBJ2-3, with 9 bases fitting TRBD1. The CDR3 is 16 amino acids. The germline V gene encodes CDR1 MGHRA and CDR2 YSYEKL. Trimming at V came to 0 bases and at J to 5 bases, leaving 6 bases not matched to a gene. The CDR3 DNA sequence: TGCGCCAGCAGCCAAGATCCGGGACAGGGTGGAGATACGCAGTATTTT. Its translation: CASSQDPGQGGDTQYF.

This clonotype was observed many times. The genes are TRBV7-8 and TRBJ2-2; 14 bases are a match to TRBD2. The CDR3 runs to 15 residues. V shed 6 bases, J shed 8 bases, and the junction held 5 bases outside the gene matches. The germline V gene has CDR1 SGHVS and CDR2 FQNEAQ. The chain's CDR3 is CASSSGLAGGGELFF. The DNA for the CDR3 is TGTGCCAGCAGTTCCGGACTAGCGGGAGGTGGGGAGCTGTTTTTT.

V usage is TRBV20-1 and J usage is TRBJ2-7, with TRBD1 as a possible D gene (6 bases). The CDR3 is 14 residues long. CDR1 DFQATT and CDR2 SNEGSKA come from the germline V gene (reference sequence). The V and J ends lost 3 bases and 3 bases respectively, with 15 bases between them. The CDR3 DNA reads TGCAGTGCTAGGAACAGGGCCCAGGGCTACGAGCAGTACTTC. Its protein product is CSARNRAQGYEQYF.

This clonotype came up many times. The V call is TRBV7-8, the J call TRBJ2-7; a weak D match, TRBD2 (5 bases). CDR1 SGHVS and CDR2 FQNEAQ come from the germline V gene. The CDR3 runs to 13 residues. The V end lost 5 bases, the J end lost 6 bases, and 14 bases lay between the germline ends. The CDR3 protein is CASSQMRVSEQYF. The CDR3 coding sequence is TGTGCCAGCAGCCAGATGAGGGTGAGCGAGCAGTACTTC.

This clonotype was observed a few times. V usage is TRBV28 and J usage is TRBJ2-2, with TRBD1 as a possible D gene (6 bases). CDR3 length: 14 residues. Trimming cost V 1 base and J 5 bases, with 8 bases left between them. Germline CDR1 and CDR2: MDHEN and SYDVKM. The CDR3 nucleotides are TGTGCCAGCAGTTTATATAGGGGGACCGGGGAGCTGTTTTTT. Its protein is CASSLYRGTGELFF.

J is TRBJ2-1 and V is TRBV6-1; 11 bases match TRBD2. Trimming at V came to 6 bases and at J to 2 bases, leaving 6 bases not matched to a gene. CDR3 length: 16 residues. Germline V lookup: CDR1 MNHNS, CDR2 SASEGT. The CDR3 DNA is TGTGCCAGCAGGGTAGCGGGAGGGGTCACCTACAATGAGCAGTTCTTC. Translating it yields CASRVAGGVTYNEQFF.

This clonotype appeared many times. V gene TRBV7-6 combines with J gene TRBJ2-1, with a possible D match to TRBD2 (5 bases). V was cut by 4 bases and J by 8 bases, with 12 bases left in between. This CDR3 comprises 13 residues. Per the germline V gene, CDR1 is SGHVS and CDR2 is FNYEAQ. CDR3 sequence: CASSSRTSDEQFF. DNA of the CDR3: TGTGCCAGCAGCTCCCGGACTTCTGATGAGCAGTTCTTC. The complete variable domain, with remaining parts taken from reference TRBV7-6 and TRBJ2-1, reads GAGVSQSPRYKVTKRGQDVALRCDPISGHVSLYWYRQALGQGPEFLTYFNYEAQQDKSGLPNDRFSAERPEGSISTLTIQRTEQRDSAMYRCASSSRTSDEQFFGPGTRLTVL.

This clonotype was seen ten or more times. This chain links TRBV7-8 with TRBJ2-5, with no clear D. The ends were cut back, 3 bases at V and 2 bases at J, with 13 bases in the middle. CDR3 size: 15 residues. Germline V gene sequence: CDR1 SGHVS, CDR2 FQNEAQ. The CDR3: CASSFIIGAQETQYF. Written as DNA, the CDR3 is TGTGCCAGCAGCTTTATTATTGGTGCGCAAGAGACCCAGTACTTC.

The V call is TRBV18, the J call TRBJ2-1; 9 bases line up with TRBD2. This CDR3 has 17 amino acids. Germline CDR1 is KGHSH and CDR2 is LQKENI. Losses at the gene ends were 1 base for V and 7 bases for J; bases not matched to a gene: 11. The CDR3 sequence is CASSPLINAGGRNEQFF. The DNA for the CDR3 is TGTGCCAGCTCACCACTAATTAACGCGGGAGGGCGGAATGAGCAGTTCTTC.

The chain has TRBV5-4 and TRBJ2-2, with D unresolved. With 4 bases removed from V and 5 bases from J, the gap between germline ends came to 12 bases. The CDR3 runs to 14 residues. Looked up from germline, CDR1 is SGHNT and CDR2 is YYREEE (reference sequence). The CDR3: CASSLRVDTGELFF. CDR3 sequence (DNA): TGTGCCAGCAGCCTTCGGGTCGATACCGGGGAGCTGTTTTTT.

The genes are TRBV27 and TRBJ1-2, with 7 positions matching TRBD1. This CDR3 region has 13 residues. The ends lost 7 bases at V and 3 bases at J; junction bases unmatched: 5. Germline CDR1 and CDR2: MNHEY and SMNVEV (reference sequence). The chain's CDR3 is CASTRTGDYGYTF. The CDR3 DNA reads as TGTGCCAGCACGAGGACAGGAGACTATGGCTACACCTTC.

This clonotype was counted ten times or more. The chain recombines TRBV7-2 with TRBJ2-7; 9 nucleotides agree with TRBD2. Germline trimming cut 2 bases from V and 8 bases from J; bases unmatched to any gene: 13. The germline gives CDR1 SGHTA, CDR2 FQGNSA. The CDR3 loop spans 16 amino acids. The CDR3 DNA reads TGTGCCAGCAGCTTACTAGCGGGACCGCAGCATTTCAAGCAGTACGTC. Translating gives CASSLLAGPQHFKQYV.

This clonotype was counted ten times or more. The V gene is TRBV7-2, the J gene TRBJ2-5; 7 positions match TRBD2. Per the germline V gene, CDR1 is SGHTA and CDR2 is FQGNSA. CDR3 size: 16 residues. After removal of 5 bases from V and 4 bases from J, the junction contained 13 bases not matched to a gene. The DNA of the CDR3 is TGTGCCAGCAGCCCAGGAGGGGCGGGAGTGGGAGAGACCCAGTACTTC. Translating gives CASSPGGAGVGETQYF.

J is TRBJ1-1 and V is TRBV28; D unclear. V lost 3 bases, J lost 6 bases, and 11 bases lay in between. The CDR3 loop spans 13 amino acids. In germline, CDR1 is MDHEN, CDR2 SYDVKM. CDR3 region: CASSFVTRPEAFF. The CDR3 coding sequence is TGTGCCAGCAGTTTTGTTACCAGACCTGAAGCTTTCTTT.

V is TRBV5-1 and J is TRBJ2-1; TRBD2 agrees at 8 bases. Trimming cost V 0 bases and J 9 bases; bases outside gene matches: 5. This CDR3 is built from 14 residues. CDR1 and CDR2 from the germline V gene are SGHRS and YFSETQ. The DNA of the CDR3 is TGCGCCAGCAGCTTGGCGGGAGGGCCGGTTGAGCAGTTCTTC. Its protein is CASSLAGGPVEQFF.

This clonotype was detected many times. The gene calls are TRBV12-3 or TRBV12-4 and TRBJ1-2; D perhaps matches TRBD1 (6 bases). The V end was cut by 6 bases, the J end by 9 bases, with 29 bases between. The CDR3 loop spans 17 amino acids. CDR3 sequence: CASSYGNEQGLRVSYTF. CDR3 bases: TGTGCCAGCAGCTATGGGAATGAACAGGGTCTGCGTGTGAGCTACACCTTC.

V gene TRBV19 combines with J gene TRBJ2-1, with D possibly being TRBD2 (5 bases). Germline V gene data show CDR1 as LNHDA and CDR2 as SQIVND (reference sequence). The CDR3 is 12 residues long. Trimming removed 5 bases at V and 7 bases at J, with 9 bases between. Here the CDR3 reads CASSSRLNEQFF. CDR3 nucleotide sequence: TGTGCCAGTAGTTCGCGACTAAATGAGCAGTTCTTC.

This clonotype was seen only a few times. This sequence joins TRBV4-2 and TRBJ2-5; no firm D call. Trimming took 1 base from V and 5 from J, leaving 17 bases between them. The CDR3 is 16 residues long. CDR1 is LGHNA, CDR2 YNFKEQ, per germline. In nucleotides, the CDR3 is TGTGCCAGCAGCCAAGTTTCTTTCATAGTAACGGAGACCCAGTACTTC. It translates to CASSQVSFIVTETQYF.

The genes are TRBV29-1 and TRBJ2-7; D is unresolved. Trimming cost V 0 bases and J 0 bases, with 6 bases left between them. The CDR3 covers 13 residues. The V gene's germline CDR1 is SQVTM and CDR2 ANQGSEA. The CDR3: CSVEDPASYEQYF. The CDR3, as DNA: TGCAGCGTTGAAGACCCGGCCTCCTACGAGCAGTACTTC.

The V and J genes are TRBV7-2 and TRBJ2-5; a weak D match, TRBD2 (7 bases). CDR1 and CDR2 from the germline V gene are SGHTA and FQGNSA. This CDR3 has 16 residues. Between the trimmed V and J ends, which lost 5 bases and 5 bases, there was a span of 21 bases. The CDR3 DNA follows: TGTGCCAGCAGCCGATCGGGGGGCAGGGGCAGGGAGACCCAGTACTTC. Translated, it gives CASSRSGGRGRETQYF.

The CDR3 region is CASSQGWPSQPQHF. Here the CDR3 DNA reads TGCGCCAGCAGCCAAGGTTGGCCGAGTCAGCCCCAGCATTTT. The chain joins TRBV4-1 to TRBJ1-5; D uncertain. The CDR3 has 14 residues. CDR1 MGHRA and CDR2 YSYEKL come from the germline V gene. The V end lost 1 base, the J end lost 6 bases, and 10 bases lay between the germline ends.

This chain uses TRBV27 with TRBJ2-7, with 11 bases that match TRBD2. CDR1 is MNHEY and CDR2 is SMNVEV in the germline V gene (reference sequence). The CDR3 loop spans 16 amino acids. The V and J ends lost 6 bases and 7 bases, in that order; junction bases with no gene match: 14. CDR3 nucleotides: TGTGCCAGCAGCCCTCACACTAGCGGGAGTGGAAAAGAGCAGTACTTC. Translation gives CASSPHTSGSGKEQYF.

This clonotype has just a few counts. The V gene is TRBV6-5, the J gene TRBJ2-5; 12 bases agree with TRBD1. Germline values: CDR1 MNHEY, CDR2 SVGAGI. This CDR3 has 15 amino acids. Trimming at V came to 6 bases and at J to 5 bases, leaving 7 bases not matched to a gene. CDR3 sequence: CASRAPGQGAETQYF. The DNA for the CDR3 is TGTGCCAGCAGAGCCCCGGGACAGGGGGCCGAGACCCAGTACTTC.